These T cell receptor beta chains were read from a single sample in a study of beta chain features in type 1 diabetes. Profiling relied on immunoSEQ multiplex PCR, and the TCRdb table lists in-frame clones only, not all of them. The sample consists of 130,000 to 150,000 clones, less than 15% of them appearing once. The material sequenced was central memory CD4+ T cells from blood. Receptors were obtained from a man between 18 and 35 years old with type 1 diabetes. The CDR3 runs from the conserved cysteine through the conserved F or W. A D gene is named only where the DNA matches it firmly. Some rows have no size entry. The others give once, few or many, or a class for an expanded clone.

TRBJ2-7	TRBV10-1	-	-	CASSGTPNGEQYF	TGCGCCAGCTCTGGGACACCCAATGGAGAGCAGTACTTC
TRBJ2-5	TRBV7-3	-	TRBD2	CASSLTSGGLETQYF	TGTGCCAGCAGCTTAACTAGCGGGGGGCTAGAGACCCAGTACTTC
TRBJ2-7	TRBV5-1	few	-	CASSLVPYEQYF	TGCGCCAGCAGCTTGGTTCCCTACGAGCAGTACTTC
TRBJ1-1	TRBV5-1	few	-	CASSLIGRSDTEAFF	TGCGCCAGCAGTCTGATTGGCCGCAGCGACACTGAAGCTTTCTTT
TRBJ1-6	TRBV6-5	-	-	CASMRAGVNSPLHF	TGTGCCAGCATGAGGGCAGGGGTAAATTCACCCCTCCACTTT
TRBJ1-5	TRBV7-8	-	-	CASSLEDSNQPQHF	TGTGCCAGCAGCTTAGAGGATAGCAATCAGCCCCAGCATTTT
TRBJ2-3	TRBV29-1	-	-	CSVLQDRDTQYF	TGCAGCGTCCTTCAGGATCGAGATACGCAGTATTTT
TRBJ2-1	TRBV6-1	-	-	CASTRTVDEQFF	TGTGCCAGCACCAGGACAGTGGATGAGCAGTTCTTC
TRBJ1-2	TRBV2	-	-	CASNQNLYGYTF	TGTGCCAGCAATCAGAACCTCTATGGCTACACCTTC
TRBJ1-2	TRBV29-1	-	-	CSVGEGYGYTF	TGCAGCGTCGGGGAAGGGTATGGCTACACCTTC
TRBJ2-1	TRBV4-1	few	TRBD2	CASSQALAGNNEQFF	TGTGCCAGCAGCCAAGCACTAGCGGGCAACAATGAGCAGTTCTTC
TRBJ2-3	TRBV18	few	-	CASSPGEHNTDTQYF	TGTGCCAGCTCACCAGGCGAACATAACACAGATACGCAGTATTTT
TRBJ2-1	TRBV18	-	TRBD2	CASSPTRLAGGQEEQFF	TGTGCCAGCTCACCTACGAGACTAGCGGGGGGCCAAGAGGAGCAGTTCTTC
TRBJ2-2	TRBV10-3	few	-	CASRGQGETGELFF	TGTGCCTCCAGAGGGCAGGGAGAAACCGGGGAGCTGTTTTTT
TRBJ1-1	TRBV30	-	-	CAWLGDTTEAFF	TGTGCCTGGTTGGGGGACACAACTGAAGCTTTCTTT
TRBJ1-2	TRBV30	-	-	CAWSQGGIYGYTF	TGTGCCTGGAGTCAGGGAGGGATCTATGGCTACACCTTC
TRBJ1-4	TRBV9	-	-	CASSRTATNEKLFF	TGTGCCAGCAGCAGGACAGCAACTAATGAAAAACTGTTTTTT
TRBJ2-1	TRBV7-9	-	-	CASSLELASPEQFF	TGTGCCAGCAGCTTAGAACTAGCCTCCCCTGAGCAGTTCTTC
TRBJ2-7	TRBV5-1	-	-	CASSFSGGSSYEQYF	TGCGCCAGCAGCTTCTCAGGGGGGAGCTCCTACGAGCAGTACTTC
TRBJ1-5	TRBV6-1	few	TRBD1	CASSADRAANSNQPQHF	TGTGCCAGCAGTGCCGACAGGGCCGCGAATAGCAATCAGCCCCAGCATTTT
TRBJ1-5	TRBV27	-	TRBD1	CASSLGTGHNQPQHF	TGTGCCAGCAGTCTAGGGACAGGACACAATCAGCCCCAGCATTTT
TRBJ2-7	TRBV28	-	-	CASSTTGEAYEQYF	TGTGCCAGCAGTACTACAGGGGAGGCCTACGAGCAGTACTTC
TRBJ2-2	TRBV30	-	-	CAWTGGPGELFF	TGTGCCTGGACCGGTGGCCCCGGGGAGCTGTTTTTT
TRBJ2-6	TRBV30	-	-	CAWSGDRVPSGANVLTF	TGTGCCTGGTCGGGAGACAGGGTCCCCTCTGGGGCCAACGTCCTGACTTTC
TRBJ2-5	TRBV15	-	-	CATSRDLGLGPEETQYF	TGTGCCACCAGCAGAGATCTAGGATTGGGGCCGGAGGAGACCCAGTACTTC
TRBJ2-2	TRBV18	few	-	CASSPLAGELFF	TGTGCCAGCTCACCACTTGCCGGGGAGCTGTTTTTT
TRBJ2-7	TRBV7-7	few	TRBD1	CASSPDRGAYEQYF	TGTGCTAGCAGCCCGGACAGGGGAGCCTACGAGCAGTACTTC
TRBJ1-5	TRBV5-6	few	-	CASSSGGTRHQPQHF	TGTGCCAGCAGCTCTGGTGGTACTAGGCATCAGCCCCAGCATTTT
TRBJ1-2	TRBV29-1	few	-	CSVAEISGYTF	TGCAGCGTTGCGGAGATAAGTGGCTACACCTTC
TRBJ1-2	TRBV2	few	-	CASSQGLNYGYTF	TGTGCCAGCTCCCAGGGCCTAAACTATGGCTACACCTTC
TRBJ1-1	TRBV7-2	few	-	CASSTGWGRGMTEAFF	TGTGCCAGCAGCACCGGCTGGGGCCGGGGAATGACTGAAGCTTTCTTT
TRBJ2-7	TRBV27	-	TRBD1	CASEDRDSYEQYF	TGTGCCAGTGAGGACAGGGACAGCTACGAGCAGTACTTC
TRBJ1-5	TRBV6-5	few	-	CASSPLSGIQPQHF	TGTGCCAGCAGTCCACTATCCGGGATCCAGCCCCAGCATTTT
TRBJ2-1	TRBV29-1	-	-	CSVDAKRTDNEQFF	TGCAGCGTTGACGCCAAGCGGACCGACAATGAGCAGTTCTTC
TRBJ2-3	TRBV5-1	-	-	CASSLEDTQYF	TGCGCCAGCAGCTTGGAGGATACGCAGTATTTT
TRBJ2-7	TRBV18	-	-	CASSPPIPGGEQYF	TGTGCCAGCTCACCACCGATCCCCGGGGGCGAGCAGTACTTC
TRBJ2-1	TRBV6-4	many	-	CASSREGFGTKDNEQFF	TGTGCCAGCAGTCGTGAGGGGTTTGGGACAAAAGACAATGAGCAGTTCTTC
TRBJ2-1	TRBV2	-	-	CASTGAPLGGYNEQFF	TGTGCCAGCACGGGGGCACCTCTTGGGGGATACAATGAGCAGTTCTTC
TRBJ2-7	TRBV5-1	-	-	CASSGGLLGSYEQYF	TGCGCCAGCAGCGGAGGACTTCTTGGGTCCTACGAGCAGTACTTC
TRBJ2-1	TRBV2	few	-	CASRIQLGEQFF	TGTGCCAGCAGGATTCAGTTGGGTGAGCAGTTCTTC
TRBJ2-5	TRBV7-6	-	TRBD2	CASSTVAGGPEETQYF	TGTGCCAGCAGCACCGTAGCGGGGGGGCCCGAAGAGACCCAGTACTTC
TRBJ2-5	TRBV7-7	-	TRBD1	CASSLSTGGETQYF	TGTGCTAGCAGCTTATCGACAGGGGGCGAGACCCAGTACTTC